These T cell receptor beta chains were read from a single sample in a study of Ad26.COV2.S vaccination and SARS-CoV-2 variants. Sequenced by immunoSEQ multiplex PCR; TCRdb stores in-frame clones only, minus some. This repertoire shows 300,000 to 400,000 clones, 85% to 90% found once; its top ten account for 5.5%. Sample: peripheral blood, taken in a trial of Ad26.COV2.S vaccine versus placebo. The receptors were gathered from a person between 18 and 60 years old who received the Ad26.COV2.S COVID-19 vaccine or a placebo. Each CDR3 is given with its conserved first and last residue. A D gene is named only where the DNA matches it firmly. The listing skips clone size in some rows; elsewhere it reads once, few, many or a size class.

.	14	.	TRBV18	TRBJ1-5	CASSSAAKDQPQHF	TGTGCCAGCTCGTCCGCCGCCAAGGATCAGCCCCAGCATTTT
.	16	.	TRBV4-1	TRBJ1-1	CASSQVLGRRDTEAFF	TGCGCCAGCAGCCAAGTTCTGGGGCGGAGGGACACTGAAGCTTTCTTT
.	13	.	TRBV12-3/TRBV12-4	TRBJ1-2	CASRPGQLYGYTF	TGTGCCAGCAGGCCAGGACAGTTATATGGCTACACCTTC
.	15	.	TRBV12-2	TRBJ1-2	CASRLGGFTNYGYTF	TGTGCAAGTCGCTTAGGGGGGTTCACAAACTATGGCTACACCTTC
.	15	TRBD1	TRBV6-5	TRBJ1-2	CASSYGQGLGYGYTF	TGTGCCAGCAGTTACGGACAGGGGTTGGGCTATGGCTACACCTTC
.	15	.	TRBV28	TRBJ2-1	CASTQVQGPYNEQFF	TGTGCCAGCACCCAAGTCCAGGGTCCCTACAATGAGCAGTTCTTC
many	11	.	TRBV20-1	TRBJ1-1	CSAEHTTEAFF	TGCAGTGCGGAACATACTACTGAAGCTTTCTTT
.	16	TRBD1	TRBV3-1/TRBV3-2	TRBJ1-1	CASRRSGQRMNTEAFF	TGTGCCAGCAGAAGATCGGGACAGAGAATGAACACTGAAGCTTTCTTT
.	17	TRBD1	TRBV5-6	TRBJ1-2	CASSLFFFRGADYGYTF	TGTGCCAGCAGCTTGTTTTTTTTCAGGGGGGCGGACTATGGCTACACCTTC
once	15	.	TRBV5-6	TRBJ1-1	CASSLRGRENTEAFF	TGTGCCAGCAGCTTGCGCGGCAGGGAGAACACTGAAGCTTTCTTT
.	18	TRBD2	TRBV5-4	TRBJ2-3	CASSLDRLAGHRGDTQYF	TGTGCCAGCAGCTTGGACCGGTTAGCGGGTCACCGGGGAGATACGCAGTATTTT
.	13	.	TRBV6-5	TRBJ2-5	CASSYGLGETQYF	TGTGCCAGCAGTTATGGGTTGGGGGAGACCCAGTACTTC
.	14	.	TRBV14	TRBJ1-3	CARESTATGNTIYF	TGTGCCAGAGAATCCACAGCAACTGGAAACACCATATATTTT
.	14	.	TRBV11-2	TRBJ2-7	CASSLGVLKYEQYF	TGTGCCAGCAGCTTAGGTGTACTGAAGTACGAGCAGTACTTC
.	15	.	TRBV3-1/TRBV3-2	TRBJ2-1	CASSPPRGPNNEQFF	TGTGCCAGCAGCCCCCCCCGGGGGCCTAACAATGAGCAGTTCTTC
.	15	TRBD2	TRBV9	TRBJ2-5	CASSSRGGVSETQYF	TGTGCCAGCAGCTCCCGGGGGGGGGTGTCGGAGACCCAGTACTTC
.	14	TRBD1	TRBV5-1	TRBJ1-3	CASGSGGSGNTIYF	TGCGCCAGCGGATCAGGGGGCTCAGGAAACACCATATATTTT
.	16	.	TRBV7-8	TRBJ1-2	CASSLDGTLANYGYTF	TGTGCCAGCAGCTTAGACGGGACGTTAGCTAACTATGGCTACACCTTC
.	14	TRBD1	TRBV30	TRBJ1-2	CAWTPGTEGYGYTF	TGTGCCTGGACCCCCGGGACAGAAGGTTATGGCTACACCTTC
.	13	TRBD1	TRBV6-5	TRBJ1-4	CASTGTGIGKLFF	TGTGCCAGCACCGGGACAGGGATAGGAAAACTGTTTTTT
.	17	.	TRBV7-8	TRBJ1-5	CASSFGQRTSYNQPQHF	TGTGCCAGCAGCTTTGGGCAGCGCACCTCTTACAATCAGCCCCAGCATTTT
.	14	.	TRBV10-3	TRBJ1-1	CAISDLSTNTEAFF	TGTGCCATCAGTGACCTCTCGACGAACACTGAAGCTTTCTTT
few	12	.	TRBV6-5	TRBJ1-3	CASSSEGNTIYF	TGTGCCAGCAGTTCAGAAGGAAACACCATATATTTT
.	14	.	TRBV7-2	TRBJ2-3	CASSFDLQADTQYF	TGTGCCAGCAGCTTCGATCTACAGGCCGATACGCAGTATTTT
once	16	TRBD2	TRBV7-3	TRBJ2-1	CASSPRGSGIPIEQFF	TGTGCCAGCAGCCCCCGGGGTAGCGGGATCCCTATTGAGCAGTTCTTC
.	15	TRBD2	TRBV5-4	TRBJ2-2	CASSSGLAGTGELFF	TGTGCCAGCAGCTCGGGACTAGCAGGTACCGGGGAGCTGTTTTTT
.	13	.	TRBV29-1	TRBJ2-3	CSVGGQGTDTQYF	TGCAGCGTTGGGGGCCAGGGGACAGATACGCAGTATTTT
.	16	TRBD1	TRBV4-1	TRBJ1-4	CASSHLGQGRDEKLFF	TGCGCCAGCAGCCATTTAGGACAGGGGAGGGATGAAAAACTGTTTTTT
.	11	.	TRBV6-2/TRBV6-3	TRBJ1-5	CASSNNQPQHF	TGTGCCAGCAGCAATAATCAGCCCCAGCATTTT
.	15	TRBD2	TRBV6-1	TRBJ2-1	CASNELAGGGNEQFF	TGTGCCAGCAATGAATTAGCGGGAGGGGGCAATGAGCAGTTCTTC
.	13	.	TRBV3-1/TRBV3-2	TRBJ1-2	CASSQVQVYGYTF	TGTGCCAGCAGCCAAGTTCAGGTCTATGGCTACACCTTC
few	15	TRBD1	TRBV6-2/TRBV6-3	TRBJ2-3	CASSPGQGATDTQYF	TGTGCCAGCAGTCCCGGACAGGGGGCGACAGATACGCAGTATTTT
.	12	.	TRBV6-6	TRBJ1-5	CASRITGSAQHF	TGTGCCAGCAGGATAACAGGGTCAGCCCAGCATTTT
once	15	.	TRBV6-2/TRBV6-3	TRBJ2-7	CASSPRGKSSYEQYF	TGTGCCAGCAGCCCGCGTGGGAAGAGCTCCTACGAGCAGTACTTC
.	14	.	TRBV5-1	TRBJ2-1	CASSFRPDYNEQFF	TGCGCCAGCAGCTTCCGGCCAGACTACAATGAGCAGTTCTTC
.	12	.	TRBV3-1/TRBV3-2	TRBJ1-1	CASSPGQSEAFF	TGTGCCAGCAGTCCAGGACAGAGTGAAGCTTTCTTT
.	13	.	TRBV12-3/TRBV12-4	TRBJ1-1	CASSRLGVTEAFF	TGTGCCAGCAGTCGGCTTGGAGTTACTGAAGCTTTCTTT
.	14	TRBD1	TRBV12-5	TRBJ1-1	CASGLGTGGTEAFF	TGTGCTAGTGGTTTGGGGACAGGGGGCACTGAAGCTTTCTTT
.	14	.	TRBV7-9	TRBJ1-3	CASFPGTTGNTIYF	TGTGCCAGTTTTCCCGGGACAACTGGAAACACCATATATTTT
.	19	.	TRBV28	TRBJ1-1	CASSSHLPMTDWLNTEAFF	TGTGCCAGCAGTTCCCACCTTCCAATGACAGATTGGTTGAACACTGAAGCTTTCTTT
.	14	TRBD2	TRBV3-1/TRBV3-2	TRBJ2-5	CASRPGGRAETQYF	TGTGCCAGCCGACCTGGGGGGAGGGCAGAGACCCAGTACTTC
.	14	.	TRBV27	TRBJ1-4	CASSLFGINEKLFF	TGTGCCAGCAGTTTGTTTGGGATTAATGAAAAACTGTTTTTT
.	16	.	TRBV4-1	TRBJ1-1	CASSPTGNEPLAEAFF	TGCGCCAGCAGCCCCACAGGGAATGAGCCCCTGGCAGAAGCTTTCTTT
.	14	.	TRBV5-4	TRBJ1-1	CASSRGGGGTEAFF	TGTGCCAGCAGCCGTGGGGGGGGAGGGACTGAAGCTTTCTTT
.	16	.	TRBV9	TRBJ2-1	CASSASRTVHDNEQFF	TGTGCCAGCAGCGCATCAAGGACTGTACACGACAATGAGCAGTTCTTC
.	13	TRBD2	TRBV19	TRBJ2-3	CASNRGGADTQYF	TGTGCCAGTAACCGGGGGGGGGCAGATACGCAGTATTTT